These T cell receptor beta chains were read from a single sample in a study of blood T cell repertoires in COVID-19. Some clones are missing from TCRdb's copy, which holds only in-frame ones; the method was immunoSEQ multiplex PCR. Counted here are about 94,000 clones, roughly 80% occurring once; the ten biggest clones make up about 20%. The sample taken for sequencing was peripheral blood. These receptors originate from a human donor in a cohort sampled during active COVID-19. Both conserved end residues are part of each CDR3. A D gene is named only where the DNA matches it firmly. The size of a clone is reported for some rows only, either as once, few or many, or as a class for expanded clones.

D,size,J,V,CDR3
-,-,TRBJ1-1,TRBV4-1,CASSQDRAPGTEAFF
-,-,TRBJ2-1,TRBV5-1,CASSFLQGEGEQFF
TRBD1,few,TRBJ1-5,TRBV10-2,CATRGTGGEPQHF
TRBD2,once,TRBJ2-7,TRBV3-1/TRBV3-2,CASSQGKASGTYEQYF
TRBD2,few,TRBJ2-5,TRBV7-6,CASSPRAGASGETQYF
TRBD1,-,TRBJ1-6,TRBV9,CASSPRQGLDSPLHF
TRBD1,-,TRBJ2-5,TRBV19,CASSIGQETQYF
-,few,TRBJ2-2,TRBV7-2,CASSLGGSGELFF
TRBD2,-,TRBJ2-7,TRBV11-2,CASSFGLAYEQYF
-,-,TRBJ1-5,TRBV3-1/TRBV3-2,CASSQHFSVRGQPQHF
TRBD1,-,TRBJ2-7,TRBV6-5,CASSRDRGEQYF
-,-,TRBJ2-7,TRBV12-3/TRBV12-4,CASSLGAGEQYF
TRBD2,once,TRBJ2-3,TRBV25-1,CASSGSGSVADTQYF
TRBD1,few,TRBJ1-4,TRBV5-1,CASSSGTGHEKLFF
-,-,TRBJ2-2,TRBV19,CASSRTPNTGELFF
-,-,TRBJ2-7,TRBV11-1,CASSLRGYEQYF
TRBD1,-,TRBJ2-7,TRBV5-1,CASYLPGQGHEQYF
-,-,TRBJ1-5,TRBV6-1,CASSDSGVGDQPQHF
TRBD2,-,TRBJ2-7,TRBV11-2,CASSPGLAVTYEQYF
-,once,TRBJ2-7,TRBV30,CAWTDLPPYAQYF
-,-,TRBJ2-7,TRBV5-1,CASSSQGNEQYF
-,-,TRBJ1-1,TRBV19,CASSIYTTGPAEAFF
-,-,TRBJ2-6,TRBV10-3,CAITPQISGANVLTF
TRBD1,-,TRBJ2-7,TRBV20-1,CSASDRGPLEQYF
TRBD1,few,TRBJ1-5,TRBV18,CASSGQGKEPQHF
TRBD1,-,TRBJ1-5,TRBV6-1,CASSETRGRGNQPQHF
TRBD2,-,TRBJ2-7,TRBV7-2,CASSLMTSGAYEQYF
-,-,TRBJ2-7,TRBV11-2,CASSGWTGLLGEQYF
-,-,TRBJ1-1,TRBV12-3/TRBV12-4,CASSLGGGTEAFF
-,-,TRBJ2-2,TRBV5-5,CASSLGLSANTGELFF
-,few,TRBJ1-2,TRBV5-1,CASSVSGADYGYTF
TRBD1,-,TRBJ1-4,TRBV9,CASSAPLGTGVEKLFF
TRBD2,few,TRBJ2-1,TRBV5-1,CASSQRTSGVSYNEQFF
-,-,TRBJ2-7,TRBV10-3,CAAYSGTSYEQYF
TRBD1,-,TRBJ2-7,TRBV11-1,CASSLGQGFGYEQYF
-,-,TRBJ1-5,TRBV2,CASSGEVSNQPQHF
TRBD1,-,TRBJ2-7,TRBV29-1,CSVKDRPYYEQYF
TRBD1,-,TRBJ2-5,TRBV15,CASGQGKETQYF
-,-,TRBJ1-5,TRBV5-1,CASSLGQDQPQHF
-,-,TRBJ1-2,TRBV11-2,CASSFTTGGTYGYTF
-,-,TRBJ2-7,TRBV6-6,CASSYPPGYEQYF
-,-,TRBJ2-2,TRBV10-1,CASSRDWGTGELFF
-,-,TRBJ2-5,TRBV7-2,CASSSGASTAGQETQYF
-,-,TRBJ2-7,TRBV7-2,CASSLVRSEQYF
TRBD1,few,TRBJ2-7,TRBV6-5,CASEKVGDSTYEQYF
-,-,TRBJ2-3,TRBV21-1,CASSWTSGPEDTQYF
TRBD2,once,TRBJ2-6,TRBV6-2/TRBV6-3,CASSYSAGGRLGANVLTF
TRBD1,-,TRBJ2-1,TRBV19,CASSIPPGGIRNEQFF
TRBD2,-,TRBJ2-4,TRBV7-8,CASSPMGTSVAKNIQYF
TRBD2,-,TRBJ2-3,TRBV5-6,CASSLAGGGGDTQYF
-,-,TRBJ2-7,TRBV20-1,CRPQGDEQYF
TRBD1,-,TRBJ1-4,TRBV10-1,CASTLKKGARHSDEKLFF
TRBD1,-,TRBJ1-2,TRBV27,CASSRGQGLGGYTF